This T cell receptor beta chain is from a study of T-cell memory formation after mild COVID-19 (dated by TCRdb to the early 2020s). A note on the overall study: TCR sequence clusters from the two donors were found to be largely donor specific. In a couple of donors, T-cell clones that expanded and contracted after mild COVID-19 were followed by sequencing TCRalpha and TCRbeta repertoires longitudinally. The cohort comprised two young, previously healthy adult volunteers, one female and one male.

What the research found in general, with its limitations: The second-wave clones that peaked on day 37 were not confirmed to be SARS-CoV-2 specific. Clones contracting from day 15 to 85 had balanced CD4/CD8 phenotypes, while a second wave expanding from day 15 to 37 was biased towards CD4+. Some responding clones were found in pre-infection memory, which suggests that pre-existing cross-reactive memory T cells took part in the SARS-CoV-2 response. Only a couple of mild cases were covered by the study, and larger cohorts that include severe cases with pre-infection samples were considered necessary. Contracting CD4+ clones were found mainly in CM and EM memory subsets, while CD8+ clones were enriched in EMRA.

Ficoll-Paque density gradient centrifugation was used to isolate PBMCs. The germline V gene yields ENHRY for CDR1 and SYGVKD for CDR2. The CDR3 starts with the cysteine, ends with the phenylalanine, and has 18 residues. The DNA shown is the 54-base CDR3, in frame from base 1. V loses 0 bases at its end and J loses 6 bases; junction bases beyond the gene matches: 12. The reads were generated on an Illumina NovaSeq 6000. Using 5'RACE with constant-segment primers, TCRalpha and TCRbeta cDNA libraries were constructed, with sample barcodes and unique molecular identifiers added in the process. RNA was extracted from every sample with Trizol reagent. Amplification of the libraries took two PCR steps, and the second step added a second sample barcode plus Illumina TruSeq adapters. Sequencing of the libraries was done on an Illumina NovaSeq, producing 2 x 150 bp paired-end reads. Regarding the original processing steps: Demultiplexing of reads and collapsing into UMI-guided consensus sequences were performed with migec v1.2.7. Using mixcr v2.1.11, the UMI consensuses were aligned to TRA and TRB V and J templates and assembled into clonotypes. A clonotype was counted as expanded or contracted only when both edgeR and NoisET called the clonotype significant, with the noise models trained on biological replicates. For edgeR calls, a false discovery rate-adjusted p below 0.01 and a log2 fold-change threshold of 1 were applied. PCA with hierarchical clustering of max-normalized trajectories of the 1000 most abundant clonotypes was used as exploratory dynamics analysis. Each responding clone was given a CD4 or CD8 phenotype based on the CD4+ and CD8+ repertoires, which had been sequenced separately. Clones were called with MiXCR by TCRdb after fastp trimmed the public reads at Q25, and only in-frame beta chains were retained. Merged by CDR3 protein, the rows form single entries marked with the most common genes and DNA. TCRdb, not the authors, supplied the V and J calls. For this sample the table gives about 400,000 distinct CDR3 sequences, of which less than 25% were detected only once. The ten largest clones capture around 14% of the sample.

As regards this clonotype: Its antigen remains unidentified. Nothing much larger sits one base from this clone, and base qualities are not available.

The clonotype originates from an adult woman who had mild COVID-19 (a few samples of this study predate the infection). The sample titles of this study are shuffled in the database, so cell type and time point are left out; the donor was told from shared clones. The chain is encoded by TRBV10-3 joined to TRBJ2-1, with TRBD1 matching 9 junction bases. Sequencing was done on a sample of PBMCs or a T cell subset sorted from them (not recorded which). This receptor carries the CDR3 CAISESSFGDRVGNEQFF. Read as DNA, the sequence is TGTGCCATCAGTGAGTCAAGTTTTGGGGACAGGGTTGGCAATGAGCAGTTCTTC.